This TCR beta chain emerged from a study of blood T cell repertoires in COVID-19. Study-level information: Samples taken during acute and convalescent COVID-19 were collected in the United States, Italy and Spain.

Some clones are missing from TCRdb's copy, which holds only in-frame ones; the method was immunoSEQ multiplex PCR. The table includes roughly 260,000 clones, about 88% detected once. V shed 1 base and J shed 0 bases, with 7 bases lying between them. The CDR3 is made up of 14 amino acids. Germline-derived CDR1 and CDR2 are SGHTA and FQGNSA. With regard to this clone: At the DNA level, this CDR3 is encoded by other sequences in the same sample as well.

Followed longitudinally, the Seattle patients had been enrolled during active infection. The TCR was taken from a woman aged 25 to 45 with COVID-19, enrolled during active disease. The V gene is TRBV7-2, the J gene TRBJ2-7; D is unresolved. The sequencing sample was made of peripheral blood. The CDR3 loop is CASSLERSSYEQYF. The CDR3 coding sequence is TGTGCCAGCAGCTTAGAGAGGAGCTCCTACGAGCAGTACTTC. Variable domain in full (rest from reference TRBV7-2 and TRBJ2-7): GAGVSQSPSNKVTEKGKDVELRCDPISGHTALYWYRQSLGQGLEFLIYFQGNSAPDKSGLPSDRFSAERTGGSVSTLTIQRTQQEDSAVYLCASSLERSSYEQYFGPGTRLTVT.